This is a list of T cell receptor beta chains from one sample in a study of technical replicates of blood from several donors. Assay: immunoSEQ multiplex PCR; the TCRdb copy retains only in-frame clones and omits some. The table has 80,000 to 95,000 clones, almost 97% seen once; the top ten hold approximately 0.36%. The sequenced sample consisted of T cells isolated from PBMCs. The receptors here all came from a human donor in good health. Both conserved end residues are part of each CDR3. Fields, in order: J gene, V gene, clone size, D gene, CDR3 protein, CDR3 DNA. The D gene is left open where the match is weak. Some rows have no size entry. The others give once, few or many, or a class for an expanded clone.

J gene: TRBJ2-5
V gene: TRBV6-5
clone size: NA
D gene: TRBD2
CDR3 protein: CASSLTSGRGETQYF
CDR3 DNA: TGTGCCAGCAGTCTAACTAGCGGGAGGGGGGAGACCCAGTACTTC

J gene: TRBJ2-7
V gene: TRBV30
clone size: once
D gene: NA
CDR3 protein: CAWSATGFSYEQYF
CDR3 DNA: TGTGCCTGGAGTGCGACAGGTTTCTCCTACGAGCAGTACTTC

J gene: TRBJ2-2
V gene: TRBV6-1
clone size: NA
D gene: TRBD2
CDR3 protein: CASRGLAGVTGELFF
CDR3 DNA: TGTGCCAGCAGAGGACTAGCGGGAGTTACCGGGGAGCTGTTTTTT

J gene: TRBJ1-1
V gene: TRBV6-5
clone size: NA
D gene: NA
CDR3 protein: CASTHGEEAEAFF
CDR3 DNA: TGTGCCAGCACCCACGGGGAGGAGGCTGAAGCTTTCTTT

J gene: TRBJ2-7
V gene: TRBV5-1
clone size: once
D gene: NA
CDR3 protein: CASHTNLGQGYEQYF
CDR3 DNA: TGCGCCAGTCATACCAATTTGGGGCAGGGCTACGAGCAGTACTTC

J gene: TRBJ2-5
V gene: TRBV19
clone size: NA
D gene: NA
CDR3 protein: CASSTPPGLQETQYF
CDR3 DNA: TGTGCCAGTAGTACCCCACCGGGACTCCAAGAGACCCAGTACTTC

J gene: TRBJ2-1
V gene: TRBV14
clone size: NA
D gene: TRBD1
CDR3 protein: CASSKGTGRGYNEQFF
CDR3 DNA: TGTGCCAGCAGCAAGGGGACAGGGCGGGGATACAATGAGCAGTTCTTC

J gene: TRBJ2-3
V gene: TRBV18
clone size: NA
D gene: NA
CDR3 protein: CASSPPSLSTDTQYF
CDR3 DNA: TGTGCCAGCTCACCCCCTAGCTTAAGCACAGATACGCAGTATTTT

J gene: TRBJ2-5
V gene: TRBV23-1
clone size: NA
D gene: NA
CDR3 protein: CASATLTQYF
CDR3 DNA: TGCGCCAGCGCTACCTTGACCCAGTACTTC

J gene: TRBJ1-2
V gene: TRBV9
clone size: NA
D gene: NA
CDR3 protein: CASSVDLTGGSGGYTF
CDR3 DNA: TGTGCCAGCAGCGTAGATTTGACAGGCGGTTCAGGCGGCTACACCTTC

J gene: TRBJ2-2
V gene: TRBV7-6
clone size: once
D gene: TRBD2
CDR3 protein: CASSFGTSGTGELFF
CDR3 DNA: TGTGCCAGCAGCTTTGGGACTAGCGGGACCGGGGAGCTGTTTTTT

J gene: TRBJ2-7
V gene: TRBV28
clone size: NA
D gene: NA
CDR3 protein: CASSFEGERFPYEQYF
CDR3 DNA: TGTGCCAGCAGTTTCGAAGGGGAACGATTCCCCTACGAGCAGTACTTC

J gene: TRBJ1-1
V gene: TRBV9
clone size: NA
D gene: NA
CDR3 protein: CASSESGQGTEAFF
CDR3 DNA: TGTGCCAGCAGCGAGTCGGGCCAGGGAACTGAAGCTTTCTTT

J gene: TRBJ2-3
V gene: TRBV30
clone size: NA
D gene: NA
CDR3 protein: CAWSVGRLGTDTQYF
CDR3 DNA: TGTGCCTGGAGTGTGGGGCGGCTTGGGACAGATACGCAGTATTTT

J gene: TRBJ2-7
V gene: TRBV19
clone size: NA
D gene: TRBD1
CDR3 protein: CASSLGQGAREQYF
CDR3 DNA: TGTGCCAGTAGTCTCGGACAGGGGGCAAGGGAGCAGTACTTC

J gene: TRBJ2-5
V gene: TRBV13
clone size: NA
D gene: TRBD2
CDR3 protein: CASSLLAVETQYF
CDR3 DNA: TGTGCCAGCAGCTTACTAGCGGTTGAGACCCAGTACTTC

J gene: TRBJ2-7
V gene: TRBV4-3
clone size: NA
D gene: NA
CDR3 protein: CASSQVSRSRVHEQYF
CDR3 DNA: TGCGCCAGCAGCCAAGTTAGTAGGTCCAGGGTCCACGAGCAGTACTTC

J gene: TRBJ1-1
V gene: TRBV25-1
clone size: NA
D gene: TRBD1
CDR3 protein: CASSDRQGATEAFF
CDR3 DNA: TGTGCCAGCAGTGACCGGCAGGGGGCTACTGAAGCTTTCTTT

J gene: TRBJ2-1
V gene: TRBV6-1
clone size: NA
D gene: TRBD2
CDR3 protein: CASSEVAGFYNEQFF
CDR3 DNA: TGTGCCAGCAGTGAAGTAGCGGGCTTCTACAATGAGCAGTTCTTC

J gene: TRBJ1-5
V gene: TRBV30
clone size: NA
D gene: NA
CDR3 protein: CAWSVLGNQPQHF
CDR3 DNA: TGTGCCTGGAGTGTACTCGGTAATCAGCCCCAGCATTTT

J gene: TRBJ2-1
V gene: TRBV19
clone size: NA
D gene: TRBD2
CDR3 protein: CASSRTSADEQFF
CDR3 DNA: TGTGCCAGTAGTAGGACTAGCGCGGATGAGCAGTTCTTC

J gene: TRBJ2-2
V gene: TRBV7-3
clone size: NA
D gene: NA
CDR3 protein: CASSWDTTGELFF
CDR3 DNA: TGTGCCAGCAGCTGGGACACCACCGGGGAGCTGTTTTTT